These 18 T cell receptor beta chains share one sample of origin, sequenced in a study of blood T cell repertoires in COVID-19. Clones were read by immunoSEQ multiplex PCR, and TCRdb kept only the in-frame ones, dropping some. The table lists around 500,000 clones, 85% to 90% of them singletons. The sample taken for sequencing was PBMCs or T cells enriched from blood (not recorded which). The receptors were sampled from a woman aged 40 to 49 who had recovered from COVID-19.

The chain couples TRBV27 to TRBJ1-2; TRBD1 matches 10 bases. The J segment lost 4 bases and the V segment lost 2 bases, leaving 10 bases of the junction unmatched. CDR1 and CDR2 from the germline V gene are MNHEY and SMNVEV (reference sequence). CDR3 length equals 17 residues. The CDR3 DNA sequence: TGTGCCAGCAGTTTAGTTTTCCGGACAGGGGGAAGCTATGGCTACACCTTC. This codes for CASSLVFRTGGSYGYTF.

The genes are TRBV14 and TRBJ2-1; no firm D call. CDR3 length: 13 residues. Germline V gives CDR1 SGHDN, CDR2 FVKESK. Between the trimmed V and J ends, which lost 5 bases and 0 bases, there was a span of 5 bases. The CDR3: CASSTSSYNEQFF. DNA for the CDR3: TGTGCCAGCAGCACGAGCTCCTACAATGAGCAGTTCTTC.

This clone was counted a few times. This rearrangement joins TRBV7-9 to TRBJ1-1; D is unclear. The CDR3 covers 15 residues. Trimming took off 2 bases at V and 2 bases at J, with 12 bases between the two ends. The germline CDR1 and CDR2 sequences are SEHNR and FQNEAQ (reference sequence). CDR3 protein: CASSLTDPINTEAFF. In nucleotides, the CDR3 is TGTGCCAGCAGCTTAACAGACCCAATTAACACTGAAGCTTTCTTT.

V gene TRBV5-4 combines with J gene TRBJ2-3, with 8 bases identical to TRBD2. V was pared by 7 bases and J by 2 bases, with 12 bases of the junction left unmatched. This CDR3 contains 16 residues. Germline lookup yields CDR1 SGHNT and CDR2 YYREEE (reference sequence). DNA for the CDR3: TGTGCCAGCGGCTCGCACACACTAGCGGTCACAGATACGCAGTATTTT. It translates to CASGSHTLAVTDTQYF.

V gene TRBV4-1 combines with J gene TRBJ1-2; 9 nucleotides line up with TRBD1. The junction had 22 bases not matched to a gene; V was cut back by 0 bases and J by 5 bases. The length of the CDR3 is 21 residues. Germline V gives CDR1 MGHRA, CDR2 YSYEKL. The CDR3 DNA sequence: TGCGCCAGCAGCCAAGATGCGGTTGGCATTACAGGACAGGGGAGTTATTATGGCTACACCTTC. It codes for CASSQDAVGITGQGSYYGYTF.

The CDR3: CASGAPSGSLLTEQYF. In DNA form, the CDR3 reads TGTGCTAGTGGTGCCCCTAGCGGGAGTCTATTGACCGAGCAGTACTTC. The chain carries TRBV12-5 and TRBJ2-7, with 10 bases identical to TRBD2. There are 16 residues in the CDR3. The J segment lost 6 bases and the V segment lost 5 bases, leaving 13 bases of the junction unmatched. Germline-derived CDR1 and CDR2 are LGHNT and FRNRAP.

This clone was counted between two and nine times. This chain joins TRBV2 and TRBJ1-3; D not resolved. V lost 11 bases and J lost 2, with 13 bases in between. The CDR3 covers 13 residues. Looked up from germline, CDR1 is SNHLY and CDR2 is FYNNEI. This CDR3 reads CAGSKETGNTIYF. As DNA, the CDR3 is TGTGCCGGATCAAAGGAGACTGGAAACACCATATATTTT.

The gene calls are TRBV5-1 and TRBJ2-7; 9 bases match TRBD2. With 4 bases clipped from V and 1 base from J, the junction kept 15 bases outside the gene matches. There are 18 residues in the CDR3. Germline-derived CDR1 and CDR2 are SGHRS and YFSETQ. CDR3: CASSLSPSSGVGSYEQYF. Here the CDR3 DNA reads TGCGCCAGCAGCCTCTCCCCCTCTAGCGGGGTGGGGTCCTACGAGCAGTACTTC.

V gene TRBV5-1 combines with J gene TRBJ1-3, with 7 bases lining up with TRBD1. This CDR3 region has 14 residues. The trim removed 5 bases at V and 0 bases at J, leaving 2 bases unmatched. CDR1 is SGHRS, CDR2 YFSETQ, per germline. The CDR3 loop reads CASRRTGSGNTIYF. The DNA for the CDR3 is TGCGCCAGCAGGAGGACAGGCTCTGGAAACACCATATATTTT.

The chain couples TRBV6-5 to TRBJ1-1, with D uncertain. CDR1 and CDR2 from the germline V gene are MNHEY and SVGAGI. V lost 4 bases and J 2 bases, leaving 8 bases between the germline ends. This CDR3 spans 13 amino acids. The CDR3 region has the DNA TGTGCCAGCAGTTTACAGACCAACACTGAAGCTTTCTTT. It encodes CASSLQTNTEAFF.

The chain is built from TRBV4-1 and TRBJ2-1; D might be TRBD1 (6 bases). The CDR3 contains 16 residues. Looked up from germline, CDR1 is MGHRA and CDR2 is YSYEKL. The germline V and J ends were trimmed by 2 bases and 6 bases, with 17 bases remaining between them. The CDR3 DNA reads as TGCGCCAGCAGCCAAAACAGGGCGGAGTTGCTCAATGAGCAGTTCTTC. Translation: CASSQNRAELLNEQFF.

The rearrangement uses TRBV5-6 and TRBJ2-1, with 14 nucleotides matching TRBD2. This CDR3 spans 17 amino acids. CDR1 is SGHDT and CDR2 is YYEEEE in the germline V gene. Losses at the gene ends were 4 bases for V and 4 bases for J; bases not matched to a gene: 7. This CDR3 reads CASSLGLAGVFYNEQFF. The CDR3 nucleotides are TGTGCCAGCAGCCTGGGACTAGCGGGAGTCTTTTACAATGAGCAGTTCTTC.

CDR3: CASSLQGSREKLFF. The CDR3 DNA reads as TGCGCCAGCAGCTTACAGGGGAGTCGTGAAAAACTGTTTTTT. The rearrangement uses TRBV5-1 and TRBJ1-4; TRBD1 matches 7 bases. This CDR3 contains 14 residues. The germline CDR1 and CDR2 sequences are SGHRS and YFSETQ. With 2 bases clipped from V and 7 bases from J, the junction kept 5 bases outside the gene matches. Supplemented by reference TRBV5-1 and TRBJ1-4, the full variable domain reads KAGVTQTPRYLIKTRGQQVTLSCSPISGHRSVSWYQQTPGQGLQFLFEYFSETQRNKGNFPGRFSGRQFSNSRSEMNVSTLELGDSALYLCASSLQGSREKLFFGSGTQLSVL.

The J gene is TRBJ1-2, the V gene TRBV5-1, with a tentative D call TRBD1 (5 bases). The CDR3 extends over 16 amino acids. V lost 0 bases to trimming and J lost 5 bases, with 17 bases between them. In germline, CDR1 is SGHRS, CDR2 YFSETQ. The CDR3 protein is CASSLAAGMTDYGYTF. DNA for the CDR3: TGCGCCAGCAGCTTGGCCGCAGGGATGACTGATTATGGCTACACCTTC.

The DNA for the CDR3 is TGTGCCAGCAGTTTTGACACGGGAGGGTACAATGAGCAGTTCTTC. This encodes CASSFDTGGYNEQFF. J is TRBJ2-1 and V is TRBV27, with TRBD2 identical over 8 bases. V shed 3 bases, J shed 4 bases, and the junction held 5 bases outside the gene matches. CDR1 MNHEY and CDR2 SMNVEV come from the germline V gene (reference sequence). The CDR3 loop spans 15 amino acids.

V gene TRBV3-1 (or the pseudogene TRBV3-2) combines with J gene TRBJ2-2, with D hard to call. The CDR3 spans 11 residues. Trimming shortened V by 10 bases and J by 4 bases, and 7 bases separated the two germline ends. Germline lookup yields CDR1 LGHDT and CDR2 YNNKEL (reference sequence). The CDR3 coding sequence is TGTGCCACAAGGAGCACCGGGGAGCTGTTTTTT. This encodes CATRSTGELFF.

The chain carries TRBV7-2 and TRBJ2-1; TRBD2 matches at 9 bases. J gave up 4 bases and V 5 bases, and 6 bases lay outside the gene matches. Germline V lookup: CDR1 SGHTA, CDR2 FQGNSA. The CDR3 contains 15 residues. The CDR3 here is CASSTGSGGYNEQFF. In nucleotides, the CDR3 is TGTGCCAGCAGCACGGGGAGCGGGGGGTACAATGAGCAGTTCTTC.

The CDR3 DNA follows: TGTGCCAGCAGCTTTAGCGGGACGCCCAATGAGCAGTTCTTC. Translation gives CASSFSGTPNEQFF. The chain recombines TRBV7-9 with TRBJ2-1; the match to TRBD2 covers 8 bases. The germline CDR1 and CDR2 sequences are SEHNR and FQNEAQ (reference sequence). V shed 3 bases, J shed 6 bases, and the junction held 4 bases outside the gene matches. CDR3 size: 14 residues.